This is a list of T cell receptor beta chains from one sample in a study of blood T cell repertoires in COVID-19. Sequencing used immunoSEQ multiplex PCR; TCRdb keeps in-frame clones, though not all of them. Of roughly 110,000 clones in the sample, approximately 84% are singletons; the top ten hold 11% to 15%. Material: peripheral blood. The receptors derive from a woman aged 55-75 years with acute or convalescent COVID-19. Both conserved end residues are part of each CDR3. D genes are given only for firm matches. Not all rows give a size; the values are once, few, many and, for expanded clones, a class.

v_call	clone_size	j_call	d_call	cdr3_nt	cdr3_aa
TRBV10-1	.	TRBJ1-3	.	TGCCAAGAGGGGGGGGGCTCTGGAAACACCATATATTTT	CQEGGGSGNTIYF
TRBV7-9	.	TRBJ2-1	.	TGTGCCAGCAGCTTAGCGAGGGATTCCTACAATGAGCAGTTCTTC	CASSLARDSYNEQFF
TRBV19	.	TRBJ2-7	TRBD2	TGTGCCAGTAGTTCCGCAGCCGGGGGAGGGTCCTACGAGCAGTACTTC	CASSSAAGGGSYEQYF
TRBV12-3/TRBV12-4	few	TRBJ1-5	.	TGTGCCAGCAGTTCCTACAGGGATCAGCCCCAGCATTTT	CASSSYRDQPQHF
TRBV19	.	TRBJ1-1	.	TGTGCCAGTAGTCTAAACACTGAAGCTTTCTTT	CASSLNTEAFF
TRBV9	once	TRBJ1-5	.	TGTGCCAGCAGCGTAGCCCTAAATCAGCCCCAGCATTTT	CASSVALNQPQHF
TRBV7-9	.	TRBJ2-1	.	TGTGCCAGCAGCCCCCTTAACAATGAGCAGTTCTTC	CASSPLNNEQFF
TRBV3-1/TRBV3-2	.	TRBJ2-7	.	TGTGCCAGCATGCGGGGAGGGGGGGACGAGCAGTACTTC	CASMRGGGDEQYF
TRBV2	.	TRBJ1-2	.	TGTGCCAGCAACGGGGCTAACTATGGCTACACCTTC	CASNGANYGYTF
TRBV18	.	TRBJ1-5	.	TGTGCCAGCTCACCAGGGGGACTGGATCAGCCCCAGCATTTT	CASSPGGLDQPQHF
TRBV5-1	.	TRBJ2-5	TRBD1	TGCGCCAGCAGCCCAGCAGGGGGCGGTGAGACCCAGTACTTC	CASSPAGGGETQYF
TRBV5-1	.	TRBJ2-3	.	TGCGCCAGCAGCTTGGCCGATAGAAGCACAGATACGCAGTATTTT	CASSLADRSTDTQYF
TRBV2	.	TRBJ1-4	.	TGTGCCAGCAGAGTGACAGAAACTAATGAAAAACTGTTTTTT	CASRVTETNEKLFF
TRBV7-2	.	TRBJ2-5	.	TGTGCCAGTATGCCAGGGACACCCCATCTAGGGGGCCAGTACTTC	CASMPGTPHLGGQYF
TRBV27	.	TRBJ2-7	TRBD1	TGTGCCAGCAGTAAAACAGGGGGCGGCGGATACGAGCAGTACTTC	CASSKTGGGGYEQYF
TRBV10-2	.	TRBJ1-4	TRBD1	TGCGCCAGCAGTGAGTCGACAGGGGGTACCAATGAAAAACTGTTTTTT	CASSESTGGTNEKLFF
TRBV7-2	.	TRBJ2-5	.	TGTGCCAGCACCCCTCAGGCCCACCTCCAAGAGACCCAGTACTTC	CASTPQAHLQETQYF
TRBV5-1	.	TRBJ2-1	.	TGCGCCAGCAGCTTGGAGGTTTATGGGGGGGCACCCTACAATGAGCAGTTCTTC	CASSLEVYGGAPYNEQFF
TRBV30	.	TRBJ2-2	TRBD2	TGTGCCTGGAGTGTTGGGGGAGGGCCCACCGGGGAGCTGTTTTTT	CAWSVGGGPTGELFF
TRBV7-2	.	TRBJ1-2	.	TGTGCCAGCAGCTCCCCGGGGACTGCTAACTATGGCTACACCTTC	CASSSPGTANYGYTF
TRBV25-1	.	TRBJ2-2	.	TGTGCCAGCAGTGAATTCGGGAACACCGGGGAGCTGTTTTTT	CASSEFGNTGELFF
TRBV5-1	.	TRBJ2-7	TRBD2	TGCGCCAGCAGCCCCGGGACTAGCGGGAGGGTCTACGAGCAGTACTTC	CASSPGTSGRVYEQYF
TRBV20-1	once	TRBJ2-3	TRBD1	TGCAGCGTGGACAGGGCAGATACGCAGTATTTT	CSVDRADTQYF
TRBV6-1	.	TRBJ2-5	TRBD2	TGTGCCAGCAGTGTTGGTAGCGGGACGTACCAAGAGACCCAGTACTTC	CASSVGSGTYQETQYF
TRBV28	.	TRBJ2-1	.	TGTGCCAGCAGACTCCTTGCGGGGCATGAGCAGTTCTTC	CASRLLAGHEQFF
TRBV28	once	TRBJ1-4	TRBD1	TGTGCCAGCAGACAGACAGGGGAGGAAAAACTGTTTTTT	CASRQTGEEKLFF
TRBV7-6	few	TRBJ1-3	.	TGTGCCAGCAGCTCCCCTTATACGGCTGGAAACACCATATATTTT	CASSSPYTAGNTIYF
TRBV28	.	TRBJ2-1	TRBD2	TGTGCCAGCGGGAGGCTAGCGGGAGGGTACAATGAGCAGTTCTTC	CASGRLAGGYNEQFF
TRBV12-3/TRBV12-4	.	TRBJ1-5	.	TGTGCCAGCAGGGAAGGGAGTAATCAGCCCCAGCATTTT	CASREGSNQPQHF
TRBV5-1	.	TRBJ2-5	TRBD2	TGCGCCAGCAGCCCGGGACTAGCGGGGACTCAAGAGACCCAGTACTTC	CASSPGLAGTQETQYF
TRBV28	.	TRBJ1-2	.	TGTGCCAGCAATTTGGGCTTTAACTATGGCTACACCTTC	CASNLGFNYGYTF
TRBV29-1	.	TRBJ2-7	.	TGCAGCGTTGTGCAGGGTGGATTAGTTTCGGGCGAGCAGTACTTC	CSVVQGGLVSGEQYF
TRBV5-5	.	TRBJ1-5	TRBD1	TGTGCCAGCAGCTGGGACAGGGGAAATCAGCCCCAGCATTTT	CASSWDRGNQPQHF
TRBV5-1	.	TRBJ2-1	TRBD2	TGCGCCAGCAGCCCTGGACTAGCGGATTACAATGAGCAGTTCTTC	CASSPGLADYNEQFF
TRBV30	.	TRBJ1-1	.	TGTGCCTGGAAGTTGGAGGGCAGCCCGTGGACTGAAGCTTTCTTT	CAWKLEGSPWTEAFF